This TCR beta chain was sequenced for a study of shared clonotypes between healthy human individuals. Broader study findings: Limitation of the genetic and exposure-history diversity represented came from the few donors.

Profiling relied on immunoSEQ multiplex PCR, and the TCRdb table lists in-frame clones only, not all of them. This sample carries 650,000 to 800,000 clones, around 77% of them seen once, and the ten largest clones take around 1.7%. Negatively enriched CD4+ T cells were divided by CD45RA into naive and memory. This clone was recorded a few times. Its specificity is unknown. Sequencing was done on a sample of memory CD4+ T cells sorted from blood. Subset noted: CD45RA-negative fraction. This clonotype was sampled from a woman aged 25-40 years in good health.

The CDR3, as DNA: TGCGCCAGCAGCCAACCTGGACTAGCGGGGGGAGGCACAGATACGCAGTATTTT. This codes for CASSQPGLAGGGTDTQYF. V usage is TRBV4-1 and J usage is TRBJ2-3; 14 bases map to TRBD2. This CDR3 comprises 18 residues. Looked up from germline, CDR1 is MGHRA and CDR2 is YSYEKL. V gave up 2 bases and J gave up 1 base; unmatched junction bases: 5.